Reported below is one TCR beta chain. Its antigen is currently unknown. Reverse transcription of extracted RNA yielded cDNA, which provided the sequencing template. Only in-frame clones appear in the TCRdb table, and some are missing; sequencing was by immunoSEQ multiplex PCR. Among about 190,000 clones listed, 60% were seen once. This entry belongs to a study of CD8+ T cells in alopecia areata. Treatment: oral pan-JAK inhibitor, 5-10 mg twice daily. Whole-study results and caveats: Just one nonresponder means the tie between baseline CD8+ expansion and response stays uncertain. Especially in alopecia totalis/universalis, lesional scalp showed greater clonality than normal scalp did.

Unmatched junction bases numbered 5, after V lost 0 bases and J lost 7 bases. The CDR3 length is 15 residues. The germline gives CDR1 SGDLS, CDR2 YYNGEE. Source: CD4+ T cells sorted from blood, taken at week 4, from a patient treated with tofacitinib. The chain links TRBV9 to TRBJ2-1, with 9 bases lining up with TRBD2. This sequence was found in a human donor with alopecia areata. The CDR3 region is CASSVAGLAWNEQFF. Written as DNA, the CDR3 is TGTGCCAGCAGCGTAGCGGGACTAGCATGGAATGAGCAGTTCTTC. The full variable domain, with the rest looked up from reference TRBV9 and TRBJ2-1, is DSGVTQTPKHLITATGQRVTLRCSPRSGDLSVYWYQQSLDQGLQFLIQYYNGEERAKGNILERFSAQQFPDLHSELNLSSLELGDSALYFCASSVAGLAWNEQFFGPGTRLTVL.